The 32 T cell receptor beta chains given below trace back to one sample, sequenced in a study of blood T cell repertoires in COVID-19 (dated by TCRdb to 2020 to 2022). The library was generated by the immunoSEQ multiplex PCR assay. Here the immuneACCESS table is served through TCRdb, limited to in-frame sequences with V and J called. Missing clones are a known gap in these copies; in checked studies unresolved V genes cover under half, and the rest lacks a known reason. The sample data list more than 85,000 clones, and about 90% of these were observed just once. Around 4.9% of the sample lies in the top ten. Sequencing was done on a sample of peripheral blood. Receptors originate from a human donor in a cohort sampled during active COVID-19.

The chain uses TRBV2 and TRBJ1-1; 7 bases agree with TRBD1. V shed 5 bases, J shed 5 bases, and the junction held 5 bases outside the gene matches. Germline CDR1 and CDR2: SNHLY and FYNNEI. The CDR3 is 13 residues long. The CDR3 spells CASSSRGETEAFF. The CDR3 bases are TGTGCCAGCAGTAGCAGGGGGGAAACTGAAGCTTTCTTT.

The chain carries TRBV27 and TRBJ1-1, with 10 nucleotides matching TRBD1. The V gene's germline CDR1 is MNHEY and CDR2 SMNVEV (reference sequence). Trimming took 7 bases from V and 4 from J; bases not matched to a gene: 15. This CDR3 has 17 amino acids. CDR3 in amino acids: CASTRDGTGAYFTEAFF. For the CDR3, the DNA is TGTGCCAGCACCCGAGATGGGACAGGGGCCTACTTCACTGAAGCTTTCTTT.

On this clone: At the DNA level, this CDR3 is encoded by other sequences in the same sample as well. The chain uses TRBV11-3 and TRBJ1-3; no clear D gene. This CDR3 region has 13 residues. Germline V gene lookup returns CDR1 SGHNT and CDR2 YENEEA. The germline V and J ends were trimmed by 4 bases and 0 bases, with 4 bases remaining between them. CDR3 DNA sequence: TGTGCCAGCAGCTCGTCCTCTGGAAACACCATATATTTT. Translation: CASSSSSGNTIYF.

In its sample, this clone is medium-sized. The gene calls are TRBV6-6 and TRBJ1-3; D possibly corresponds to TRBD1 (6 bases). The germline gives CDR1 MNHNY, CDR2 SVGAGI (reference sequence). Trimming took off 3 bases at V and 4 bases at J, with 10 bases between the two ends. The CDR3 has 14 amino acids. This chain's CDR3 is CASSYGGAGNTIYF. The CDR3 DNA follows: TGTGCCAGCAGTTATGGGGGGGCCGGAAACACCATATATTTT.

This chain joins TRBV29-1 and TRBJ2-2, with TRBD2 identical over 7 bases. V trimming: 7 bases; J trimming: 2 bases; junction bases outside the gene matches: 4. The germline V gene has CDR1 SQVTM and CDR2 ANQGSEA. CDR3 length equals 13 residues. The CDR3 reads CSGGLSNTGELFF. The CDR3 DNA is TGCAGCGGGGGACTATCCAACACCGGGGAGCTGTTTTTT.

This clone was recorded only once. The gene calls are TRBV12-3 or TRBV12-4 and TRBJ2-3; unclear D gene. This CDR3 has 12 residues. Trimming left V 6 bases short and J 2 bases short, with 6 bases between. For the CDR3, the DNA is TGTGCCAGCAGCACATACACAGATACGCAGTATTTT. It encodes CASSTYTDTQYF.

V and J are TRBV9 and TRBJ2-3; TRBD2 aligns across 12 bases. The CDR3 covers 16 residues. V lost 4 bases and J lost 4; bases outside the gene matches: 7. From germline, CDR1 is SGDLS and CDR2 YYNGEE. The CDR3 loop reads CASSFRLAGDPDTQYF. The DNA of the CDR3 is TGTGCCAGCAGCTTCAGACTAGCGGGAGATCCAGATACGCAGTATTTT.

V and J are TRBV6-1 and TRBJ1-4; D is ambiguous. Per the germline V gene, CDR1 is MNHNS and CDR2 is SASEGT. V gave up 0 bases and J gave up 12 bases, with 20 bases separating them. The CDR3 is 16 residues long. The CDR3 nucleotides are TGTGCCAGCAGTGAAGCGCGAGCGGGCCCCGGGCGTCAACTGTTTTTT. Its translation: CASSEARAGPGRQLFF.

V and J are TRBV9 and TRBJ2-7; 8 bases align to TRBD1. CDR3 length: 14 amino acids. CDR1 is SGDLS and CDR2 is YYNGEE in the germline V gene. J lost 6 bases, V lost 2 bases, and 7 bases had no gene match. DNA for the CDR3: TGTGCCAGCAGCGTCGCAGGGGGCGCGGGCGAGCAGTACTTC. Its translation is CASSVAGGAGEQYF.

The J gene is TRBJ2-2, the V gene TRBV4-1, with D unresolved. The V and J ends lost 1 base and 5 bases respectively, with 26 bases between them. In germline, CDR1 is MGHRA, CDR2 YSYEKL. The CDR3 consists of 20 residues. The CDR3 here is CASSQVKDGTGSRRTGELFF. The CDR3 DNA follows: TGCGCCAGCAGCCAAGTCAAAGATGGCACCGGGTCAAGAAGGACCGGGGAGCTGTTTTTT.

CDR3: CASSRRGQGASNQPQHF. The DNA of the CDR3 is TGTGCCAGCAGTCGCCGAGGACAGGGAGCTTCCAATCAGCCCCAGCATTTT. The V call is TRBV28, the J call TRBJ1-5, with TRBD1 matching over 8 bases. Germline CDR1 is MDHEN and CDR2 is SYDVKM. V was pared by 5 bases and J by 3 bases, with 12 bases of the junction left unmatched. This CDR3 has 17 amino acids.

The chain carries TRBV6-2 or TRBV6-3 and TRBJ2-1, with TRBD1 matching over 9 bases. Per the germline V gene, CDR1 is MNHEY and CDR2 is SVGEGT. This CDR3 is built from 20 residues. Losses at the gene ends were 5 bases for V and 0 bases for J; bases not matched to a gene: 17. For the CDR3, the DNA is TGTGCCAGCAGTATAAATCGACAGGGGGAGCCTATTAGCTCCTACAATGAGCAGTTCTTC. Its protein is CASSINRQGEPISSYNEQFF.

This chain links TRBV12-3 or TRBV12-4 with TRBJ2-3; D might be TRBD2 (5 bases). There are 13 residues in the CDR3. Trimming removed 2 bases from V and 5 bases from J, with 8 bases in between. The DNA of the CDR3 is TGTGCCAGCAGTTTAATGGGAGTAGATACGCAGTATTTT. Its translation is CASSLMGVDTQYF.

This sequence joins TRBV19 and TRBJ1-5; tentatively, D is TRBD1 (5 bases). The V end lost 6 bases, the J end lost 7 bases, and 13 bases lay between the germline ends. CDR3 length: 13 residues. From germline, CDR1 is LNHDA and CDR2 SQIVND (reference sequence). The CDR3 sequence is CASSPVTGQPQHF. DNA of the CDR3: TGTGCCAGTAGCCCGGTAACAGGACAGCCCCAGCATTTT.

The rearrangement joins TRBV9 to TRBJ2-1; 9 bases align to TRBD1. J gave up 6 bases and V 4 bases, and 5 bases lay outside the gene matches. The CDR3 consists of 14 residues. CDR1 and CDR2 (germline): SGDLS, YYNGEE. CDR3: CASSPRDRVNEQFF. The CDR3 DNA is TGTGCCAGCAGCCCCCGGGACAGGGTCAATGAGCAGTTCTTC.

J is TRBJ2-7 and V is TRBV20-1; TRBD2 matches 7 bases. Germline CDR1 reads DFQATT; CDR2 reads SNEGSKA (reference sequence). V shed 3 bases, J shed 5 bases, and the junction held 10 bases outside the gene matches. This CDR3 is 14 amino acids long. The CDR3 region is CSASSGQLGHEQYF. CDR3 DNA: TGCAGTGCTAGTAGCGGGCAGTTGGGCCACGAGCAGTACTTC.

This chain joins TRBV30 and TRBJ1-5; D is perhaps TRBD1 (5 bases). Germline lookup yields CDR1 GTSNPN and CDR2 SVGIG (reference sequence). The ends were cut back, 3 bases at V and 4 bases at J, with 10 bases in the middle. The CDR3 runs to 13 residues. For the CDR3, the DNA is TGTGCCTGGAGGGGATCAGGGAATCAGCCCCAGCATTTT. Amino acids: CAWRGSGNQPQHF.

The chain joins TRBV2 to TRBJ1-5; D may be TRBD1 (6 bases). This CDR3 is built from 15 residues. Deletions cut 4 bases from V and 1 base from J, with 11 bases between. Germline V gene data show CDR1 as SNHLY and CDR2 as FYNNEI. CDR3 protein: CASSGPRGSNQPQHF. The CDR3 DNA reads as TGTGCCAGCAGTGGCCCCAGGGGCAGCAATCAGCCCCAGCATTTT.

The chain combines TRBV30 with TRBJ2-5; D gene uncertain. This CDR3 spans 13 amino acids. Trimming cost V 1 base and J 5 bases, with 11 bases left between them. Germline V gene sequence: CDR1 GTSNPN, CDR2 SVGIG (reference sequence). The CDR3 region has the DNA TGTGCCTGGAGTGGCCAACTTTGGGAGACCCAGTACTTC. It specifies CAWSGQLWETQYF. Supplemented by reference TRBV30 and TRBJ2-5, the full variable domain reads SQTIHQWPATLVQPVGSPLSLECTVEGTSNPNLYWYRQAAGRGLQLLFYSVGIGQISSEVPQNLSASRPQDRQFILSSKKLLLSDSGFYLCAWSGQLWETQYFGPGTRLLVL.

V and J are TRBV5-8 and TRBJ1-5; tentatively, D is TRBD1 (6 bases). This CDR3 is built from 20 residues. V lost 4 bases, J lost 3 bases, and 29 bases lay in between. CDR1 and CDR2 from the germline V gene are SGHTS and YDEGEE. CDR3 loop: CASSPGNRVNRRWVNQPQHF. The CDR3 DNA reads TGTGCCAGCAGCCCTGGAAACAGGGTGAATAGGAGGTGGGTCAATCAGCCCCAGCATTTT. Based on the CDR3 plus reference TRBV5-8 and TRBJ1-5, the full variable domain is EAGVTQSPTHLIKTRGQQATLRCSPISGHTSVYWYQQALGLGLQFLLWYDEGEERNRGNFPPRFSGRQFPNYSSELNVNALELEDSALYLCASSPGNRVNRRWVNQPQHFGDGTRLSIL.

Regarding this clone: Its ends do not fully match the called genes, so a read error is possible. The chain links TRBV7-8 to TRBJ2-4, with D possibly matching TRBD1 (6 bases). The CDR3 is 14 residues long. Germline values: CDR1 SGHVS, CDR2 FQNEAQ. The chain's CDR3 is CASRPTSTGFVMDF. CDR3 in DNA: TGTGCCAGCAGACCTACTTCGACAGGTTTTGTAATGGACTTC.

Comment on this clone: An end of the junction does not agree with germline; a read error may underlie this. The rearrangement uses TRBV7-9 and TRBJ1-2; D unclear. Germline-derived CDR1 and CDR2 are SEHNR and FQNEAQ (reference sequence). The CDR3 is 11 amino acids. The CDR3 reads CASSLAGPYAF. CDR3 nucleotide sequence: TGTGCCAGCAGCTTAGCGGGCCCGTACGCCTTC.

This clone was seen once. The rearrangement uses TRBV7-3 and TRBJ2-7, with 9 bases aligning to TRBD2. V lost 4 bases and J lost 7; bases outside the gene matches: 8. This CDR3 is 14 amino acids long. Germline CDR1 and CDR2: SGHTA and FQGTGA. CDR3 residues: CASSSPGLAREQYF. CDR3 sequence (DNA): TGTGCCAGCAGCTCTCCGGGACTAGCACGGGAGCAGTACTTC.

V usage is TRBV28 and J usage is TRBJ1-5; D ambiguous. The ends were cut back, 6 bases at V and 3 bases at J, with 15 bases in the middle. This CDR3 is built from 15 residues. Looked up from germline, CDR1 is MDHEN and CDR2 is SYDVKM. Written as DNA, the CDR3 is TGTGCCAGCAGGGAGGACGATTTCTACAATCAGCCCCAGCATTTT. It encodes CASREDDFYNQPQHF.

The gene calls are TRBV11-2 and TRBJ1-2; 9 nucleotides match TRBD1. CDR3 size: 14 residues. Germline trimming cut 5 bases from V and 4 bases from J; bases unmatched to any gene: 5. CDR1 SGHAT and CDR2 FQNNGV come from the germline V gene. The CDR3 sequence: CASSAGQGRYGYTF. DNA for the CDR3: TGTGCCAGCAGCGCTGGACAGGGGCGCTATGGCTACACCTTC.

This chain uses TRBV28 with TRBJ1-1, with 7 bases lining up with TRBD1. CDR3 length: 14 residues. Germline-derived CDR1 and CDR2 are MDHEN and SYDVKM. V shed 6 bases and J 0 bases; nucleotides not matched to a gene: 4. CDR3 nucleotides: TGTGCCAGCAGGGCAGGGGGTTTGAACACTGAAGCTTTCTTT. This codes for CASRAGGLNTEAFF.

Written as DNA, the CDR3 is TGTGCCAGCAGCAAGCTAGCGGGGGCTGGGGATACGCAGTATTTT. It translates to CASSKLAGAGDTQYF. V gene TRBV21-1 combines with J gene TRBJ2-3; no check of the table's D call, TRBD2, against the DNA was made. TRBV21-1 is annotated as a pseudogene. CDR3 length: 15 residues.

The gene calls are TRBV4-2 and TRBJ1-6; 9 bases align to TRBD1. CDR3 length: 17 residues. Germline V lookup: CDR1 LGHNA, CDR2 YNFKEQ. J was trimmed by 8 bases and V by 0 bases; bases with no gene match: 8. The CDR3 DNA reads TGTGCCAGCAGCCAAGATGATTCCGGGACAGGGTATTCACCCCTCCACTTT. This encodes CASSQDDSGTGYSPLHF.

The chain has TRBV7-2 and TRBJ2-1; D gene uncertain. The CDR3 totals 16 residues. Between the trimmed V and J ends, which lost 3 bases and 0 bases, there was a span of 12 bases. The V gene's germline CDR1 is SGHTA and CDR2 FQGNSA. The CDR3 loop reads CASSLTESSSYNEQFF. The CDR3 DNA is TGTGCCAGCAGCTTGACGGAGAGTAGCTCCTACAATGAGCAGTTCTTC.

The chain employs TRBV7-2 and TRBJ2-3; 8 bases fit TRBD1. Per the germline V gene, CDR1 is SGHTA and CDR2 is FQGNSA. Germline trimming cut 5 bases from V and 6 bases from J; bases unmatched to any gene: 13. The length of the CDR3 is 16 residues. DNA of the CDR3: TGTGCCAGCAGCGACTCCGGGACAGGTTACACGGATACGCAGTATTTT. This codes for CASSDSGTGYTDTQYF.

The chain is built from TRBV7-6 and TRBJ2-1; TRBD1 is a possible D gene (6 bases). The CDR3 is made up of 13 amino acids. V shed 5 bases and J shed 10 bases, with 15 bases lying between them. Germline CDR1 is SGHVS and CDR2 is FNYEAQ. The CDR3 here is CASSQAQGREQFF. DNA for the CDR3: TGTGCCAGCAGCCAAGCGCAGGGGCGGGAGCAGTTCTTC.

This chain uses TRBV7-8 with TRBJ1-2; D uncertain. Germline V gene sequence: CDR1 SGHVS, CDR2 FQNEAQ. The CDR3 consists of 15 residues. V was pared by 4 bases and J by 2 bases, with 14 bases between. The CDR3 spells CASSSIRRENYGYTF. In nucleotides, the CDR3 is TGTGCCAGCAGCTCCATTAGGAGGGAAAACTATGGCTACACCTTC. Looking up the rest from reference TRBV7-8 and TRBJ1-2 gives the full variable domain: GAGVSQSPRYKVAKRGQDVALRCDPISGHVSLFWYQQALGQGPEFLTYFQNEAQLDKSGLPSDRFFAERPEGSVSTLKIQRTQQEDSAVYLCASSSIRRENYGYTFGSGTRLTVV.